Below, 27 T cell receptor beta chains from the same sample are listed, as sequenced in a study of cytomegalovirus exposure and HLA in healthy donors (dated by TCRdb to the late 2010s). Libraries came from the immunoSEQ multiplex PCR assay. TCRdb obtained this table from immuneACCESS and retained in-frame rearrangements with V and J assigned. These tables miss some clones; where compared with another copy, unresolved V genes account for less than half of the shortfall, and the remainder is unexplained. This sample holds 100,000 or so clones; roughly 85% were observed only once. The ten top clones hold 20% to 25% of the sample. Sequencing was done on a sample of PBMCs. Every receptor here comes from a man between 18 and 35 years old in good health and CMV-seropositive.

This clone was seen a few times. CDR3: CASSLGTGQNIQYF. The CDR3 nucleotides are TGTGCCAGCAGCTTAGGGACAGGGCAAAACATTCAGTACTTC. The genes are TRBV7-9 and TRBJ2-4, with 8 bases lining up with TRBD1. J gave up 5 bases and V 1 base, and 1 base lay outside the gene matches. Germline V gene sequence: CDR1 SEHNR, CDR2 FQNEAQ (reference sequence). There are 14 residues in the CDR3.

The chain carries TRBV19 and TRBJ2-2; 9 bases align to TRBD1. The germline V gene has CDR1 LNHDA and CDR2 SQIVND (reference sequence). Trimming removed 5 bases from V and 3 bases from J; junction bases left unmatched: 4. The CDR3 runs to 15 residues. The CDR3 DNA sequence: TGTGCCAGTAGTCCCGGGACAGGGTACACCGGGGAGCTGTTTTTT. Protein sequence: CASSPGTGYTGELFF.

This sequence joins TRBV28 and TRBJ2-3, with D unresolved. This CDR3 contains 14 residues. Germline V gives CDR1 MDHEN, CDR2 SYDVKM. Trimming removed 2 bases from V and 3 bases from J, with 9 bases in between. This chain's CDR3 is CASSLGKRTDTQYF. The DNA of the CDR3 is TGTGCCAGCAGTTTAGGAAAGAGGACAGATACGCAGTATTTT. The variable domain in full, completed from reference TRBV28 and TRBJ2-3, reads DVKVTQSSRYLVKRTGEKVFLECVQDMDHENMFWYRQDPGLGLRLIYFSYDVKMKEKGDIPEGYSVSREKKERFSLILESASTNQTSMYLCASSLGKRTDTQYFGPGTRLTVL.

The CDR3 DNA is TGTGCCAGCAGCCCGCAGACAGGGAACAAAGAGACCCAGTACTTC. Its translation: CASSPQTGNKETQYF. The chain combines TRBV4-2 with TRBJ2-5, with TRBD1 matching over 7 bases. Per the germline V gene, CDR1 is LGHNA and CDR2 is YNFKEQ. The ends lost 4 bases at V and 3 bases at J; junction bases unmatched: 8. CDR3 size: 15 residues.

V usage is TRBV6-6 and J usage is TRBJ2-1; weak D call: TRBD2 (5 bases). Per the germline V gene, CDR1 is MNHNY and CDR2 is SVGAGI (reference sequence). V was pared by 5 bases and J by 4 bases, with 12 bases between. The CDR3 spans 14 residues. DNA for the CDR3: TGTGCCAGCAGTCAGCGGACGGAGTACAATGAGCAGTTCTTC. It yields the protein CASSQRTEYNEQFF.

The CDR3 nucleotides are TGTGCCAGCAGTGAATATACCCAGCGGAATAAGTACCAAGAGACCCAGTACTTC. Its translation: CASSEYTQRNKYQETQYF. The genes are TRBV25-1 and TRBJ2-5; maybe TRBD2 (5 bases). This CDR3 comprises 18 residues. The germline CDR1 and CDR2 sequences are MGHDK and SYGVNS. Trimming took off 0 bases at V and 0 bases at J, with 17 bases between the two ends. Complete variable domain (other parts from reference TRBV25-1 and TRBJ2-5): EADIYQTPRYLVIGTGKKITLECSQTMGHDKMYWYQQDPGMELHLIHYSYGVNSTEKGDLSSESTVSRIRTEHFPLTLESARPSHTSQYLCASSEYTQRNKYQETQYFGPGTRLLVL.

The rearrangement links TRBV5-8 to TRBJ1-2; 7 bases line up with TRBD1. CDR1 and CDR2 (germline): SGHTS, YDEGEE. This CDR3 has 15 residues. J lost 5 bases, V lost 3 bases, and 10 bases had no gene match. The CDR3 protein is CASSSQGLEPYGYTF. The DNA for the CDR3 is TGTGCCAGCAGCTCACAGGGGTTGGAACCTTATGGCTACACCTTC.

This clone appeared a few times. This CDR3 reads CASAPGRGNNEQYF. CDR3 in DNA: TGTGCCAGTGCACCCGGCAGGGGCAACAACGAGCAGTACTTC. This chain connects TRBV19 to TRBJ2-7, with a possible D match to TRBD1 (6 bases). This CDR3 comprises 14 residues. The V end was cut by 8 bases, the J end by 5 bases, with 19 bases between. The V gene's germline CDR1 is LNHDA and CDR2 SQIVND (reference sequence). The full variable domain, its missing parts supplied by reference TRBV19 and TRBJ2-7, is DGGITQSPKYLFRKEGQNVTLSCEQNLNHDAMYWYRQDPGQGLRLIYYSQIVNDFQKGDIAEGYSVSREKKESFPLTVTSAQKNPTAFYLCASAPGRGNNEQYFGPGTRLTVT.

The chain combines TRBV28 with TRBJ2-7, with 9 nucleotides matching TRBD2. The junction had 16 bases not matched to a gene; V was cut back by 8 bases and J by 5 bases. Germline CDR1 is MDHEN and CDR2 is SYDVKM. CDR3 length equals 16 residues. The CDR3 loop reads CASQVRLREGGHEQYF. Here the CDR3 DNA reads TGTGCCAGCCAGGTTAGGTTGCGGGAGGGAGGCCACGAGCAGTACTTC.

This clone has a handful of counts. V is TRBV2 and J is TRBJ2-7; TRBD1 agrees at 7 bases. This CDR3 is built from 14 residues. V shed 4 bases and J 0 bases; nucleotides not matched to a gene: 3. CDR1 and CDR2 (germline): SNHLY, FYNNEI. This CDR3 is CASSVGQSSYEQYV. CDR3 sequence (DNA): TGTGCCAGCAGTGTGGGACAGAGCTCCTACGAGCAGTACGTC.

This sequence joins TRBV7-9 and TRBJ2-3; D ambiguous. The V end was cut by 2 bases, the J end by 4 bases, with 7 bases between. The CDR3 is made up of 13 amino acids. CDR1 and CDR2 from the germline V gene are SEHNR and FQNEAQ (reference sequence). CDR3 bases: TGTGCCAGCAGCTTAAGCTTGGCAGATACGCAGTATTTT. It specifies CASSLSLADTQYF.

The rearrangement joins TRBV28 to TRBJ2-1; 10 bases line up with TRBD2. CDR1 is MDHEN, CDR2 SYDVKM, per germline. J lost 5 bases, V lost 3 bases, and 1 base had no gene match. The CDR3 is 14 amino acids. The CDR3 here is CASSFLAGDNEQFF. The CDR3 DNA sequence: TGTGCCAGCAGTTTCCTAGCGGGAGACAATGAGCAGTTCTTC. The variable domain in full, with the rest retrieved from reference TRBV28 and TRBJ2-1, is DVKVTQSSRYLVKRTGEKVFLECVQDMDHENMFWYRQDPGLGLRLIYFSYDVKMKEKGDIPEGYSVSREKKERFSLILESASTNQTSMYLCASSFLAGDNEQFFGPGTRLTVL.

J is TRBJ2-1 and V is TRBV11-2; D might be TRBD2 (6 bases). Looked up from germline, CDR1 is SGHAT and CDR2 is FQNNGV. This CDR3 has 16 residues. Trimming left V 4 bases short and J 4 bases short, with 17 bases between. The CDR3 spells CASSSHGRTRYNEQFF. The CDR3 DNA is TGTGCCAGCAGCTCTCATGGGAGGACTCGTTACAATGAGCAGTTCTTC.

The V and J genes are TRBV4-1 and TRBJ2-3; possibly TRBD1 for D (5 bases). Germline V gene sequence: CDR1 MGHRA, CDR2 YSYEKL. Deletions cut 0 bases from V and 0 bases from J, with 10 bases between. CDR3 length: 16 residues. CDR3 region: CASSQDWGGSTDTQYF. The CDR3 DNA reads as TGCGCCAGCAGCCAAGATTGGGGCGGAAGCACAGATACGCAGTATTTT.

This chain joins TRBV5-1 and TRBJ2-1, with 7 positions matching TRBD1. The trim removed 4 bases at V and 2 bases at J, leaving 3 bases unmatched. CDR3 length: 14 residues. Germline CDR1 SGHRS, CDR2 YFSETQ. The CDR3 region is CASSQGQTYNEQFF. The CDR3 DNA reads TGCGCCAGCAGCCAGGGACAGACCTACAATGAGCAGTTCTTC.

The chain combines TRBV28 with TRBJ1-2; D is uncertain. Germline assignment: CDR1 MDHEN and CDR2 SYDVKM. CDR3 length: 11 residues. Trimming shortened V by 6 bases and J by 2 bases, and 4 bases separated the two germline ends. CDR3 in DNA: TGTGCCAGCAGCCAGAACTATGGCTACACCTTC. Protein: CASSQNYGYTF.

V is TRBV11-3 and J is TRBJ2-1; maybe TRBD2 (5 bases). The CDR3 loop spans 14 amino acids. Trimming cost V 5 bases and J 4 bases, with 12 bases left between them. Germline assignment: CDR1 SGHNT and CDR2 YENEEA. The CDR3 reads CASSPGGPYNEQFF. CDR3 coding DNA: TGTGCCAGCAGCCCCGGCGGGCCTTACAATGAGCAGTTCTTC.

The V gene is TRBV11-2, the J gene TRBJ2-1, with a weak D call TRBD2 (6 bases). Trimming shortened V by 0 bases and J by 6 bases, and 12 bases separated the two germline ends. CDR1 is SGHAT and CDR2 is FQNNGV in the germline V gene. This CDR3 region has 15 residues. The CDR3: CASSLDPGVTNEQFF. In DNA, the CDR3 is TGTGCCAGCAGCTTAGATCCGGGAGTTACCAATGAGCAGTTCTTC.

The gene calls are TRBV28 and TRBJ2-7; 9 bases are a match to TRBD2. The CDR3 contains 17 residues. V was clipped by 3 bases and J by 4 bases; unmatched bases: 13. The V gene's germline CDR1 is MDHEN and CDR2 SYDVKM. The chain's CDR3 is CASSFRPSGNNIYEQYV. DNA of the CDR3: TGTGCCAGCAGTTTTCGGCCTAGCGGGAACAATATATACGAGCAGTACGTC.

The chain uses TRBV5-1 and TRBJ2-7; D is possibly TRBD1 (5 bases). The CDR3 has 13 amino acids. CDR1 and CDR2 (germline): SGHRS, YFSETQ. The V and J ends lost 3 bases and 2 bases respectively, with 9 bases between them. In nucleotides, the CDR3 is TGCGCCAGCAGCTCGGACACCACCTACGAGCAGTACTTC. It specifies CASSSDTTYEQYF.

V usage is TRBV6-4 and J usage is TRBJ2-6; no firm D call. The V end lost 5 bases, the J end lost 0 bases, and 11 bases lay between the germline ends. The CDR3 consists of 16 residues. Germline CDR1 MRHNA, CDR2 SNTAGT. CDR3 sequence: CASSPGSLSGANVLTF. The CDR3 DNA sequence: TGTGCCAGCAGTCCCGGGTCCCTCTCTGGGGCCAACGTCCTGACTTTC.

The chain joins TRBV6-4 to TRBJ2-3, with 12 bases identical to TRBD2. This CDR3 comprises 18 residues. J gave up 4 bases and V 0 bases, and 8 bases lay outside the gene matches. Germline V gene lookup returns CDR1 MRHNA and CDR2 SNTAGT. The CDR3 loop is CASSDSGSTSGRPDTQYF. For the CDR3, the DNA is TGTGCCAGCAGTGACTCGGGGTCGACTAGCGGGAGACCAGATACGCAGTATTTT.

The genes are TRBV9 and TRBJ2-7, with TRBD1 identical over 10 bases. V trimming: 3 bases; J trimming: 5 bases; junction bases outside the gene matches: 8. This CDR3 has 15 amino acids. Per germline, CDR1 SGDLS and CDR2 YYNGEE. CDR3 amino acids: CASSAGQGRSNEQYF. CDR3 nucleotides: TGTGCCAGCAGCGCGGGACAGGGGAGAAGCAACGAGCAGTACTTC.

The chain has TRBV19 and TRBJ2-2, with TRBD1 matching over 8 bases. CDR3 length: 18 amino acids. The germline V gene encodes CDR1 LNHDA and CDR2 SQIVND (reference sequence). Trimming at V came to 9 bases and at J to 2 bases, leaving 17 bases not matched to a gene. CDR3 loop: CASPDRERWAANTGELFF. The CDR3 coding sequence is TGTGCCAGCCCGGACAGGGAGAGGTGGGCTGCCAACACCGGGGAGCTGTTTTTT.

The chain employs TRBV11-2 and TRBJ2-3, with D perhaps matching TRBD1 (5 bases). CDR3 length: 14 residues. Germline loops: CDR1 SGHAT, CDR2 FQNNGV. V lost 5 bases, J lost 3 bases, and 12 bases lay in between. In DNA, the CDR3 is TGTGCCAGCAGCCCCAGGGATTTAACAGATACGCAGTATTTT. It codes for CASSPRDLTDTQYF.

The chain employs TRBV6-5 and TRBJ2-3, with no clear D. The CDR3 is made up of 15 amino acids. Germline CDR1 MNHEY, CDR2 SVGAGI. V lost 2 bases and J lost 0, with 9 bases in between. CDR3 nucleotide sequence: TGTGCCAGCAGTTACCGGGTACCTAGCACAGATACGCAGTATTTT. Protein sequence: CASSYRVPSTDTQYF.

This rearrangement joins TRBV11-2 to TRBJ1-1, with a weak D call TRBD1 (5 bases). The CDR3 spans 15 residues. The germline V and J ends were trimmed by 4 bases and 7 bases, with 19 bases remaining between them. Germline values: CDR1 SGHAT, CDR2 FQNNGV. The CDR3 DNA sequence: TGTGCCAGCAGCTCAGGCGGAATCCCGGGGGATGAAGCTTTCTTT. Its protein is CASSSGGIPGDEAFF.